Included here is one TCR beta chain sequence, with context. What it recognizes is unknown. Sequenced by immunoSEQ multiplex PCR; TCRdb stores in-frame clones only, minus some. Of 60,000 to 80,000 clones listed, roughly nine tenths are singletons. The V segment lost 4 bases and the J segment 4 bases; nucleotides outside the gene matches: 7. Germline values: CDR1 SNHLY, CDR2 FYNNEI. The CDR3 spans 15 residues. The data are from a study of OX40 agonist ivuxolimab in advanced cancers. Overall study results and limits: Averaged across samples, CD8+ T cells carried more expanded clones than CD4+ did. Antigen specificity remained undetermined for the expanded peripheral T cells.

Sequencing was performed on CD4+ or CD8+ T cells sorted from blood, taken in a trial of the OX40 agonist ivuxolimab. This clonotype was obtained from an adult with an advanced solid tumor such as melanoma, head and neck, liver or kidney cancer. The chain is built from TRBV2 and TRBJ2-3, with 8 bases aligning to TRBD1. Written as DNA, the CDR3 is TGTGCCAGCAGTGTCACAGGGGGGATCCCAGATACGCAGTATTTT. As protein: CASSVTGGIPDTQYF.